These T cell receptor beta chains were read from a single sample in a study of sequential checkpoint blockade in melanoma. Produced via immunoSEQ multiplex PCR; TCRdb's table is partial and in-frame only. This sample has about 5,700 clones, with 20% to 25% found just once. Sequenced here: tumor tissue (inferred from file names), sampled from a patient given nivolumab and ipilimumab in sequence. These receptors were collected from a human donor with melanoma. The CDR3 runs from the conserved cysteine through the conserved F or W. D genes are given only for firm matches.

d_call | v_call | cdr3_aa
. | TRBV6-1 | CASSEAPGVTSGELFF
. | TRBV6-8 | CAIRKDRNQPQHF
. | TRBV18 | CASSDNRLEQYF
. | TRBV12-5 | CASNRASIQETQYF
. | TRBV19 | CASNSLGFNPEAFF
. | TRBV28 | CASRGRGGESYNEQFF
. | TRBV15 | CATRLGPRQETQYF
TRBD1 | TRBV6-8 | CASSDRVAGGYTF
. | TRBV6-8 | CASRRQGWGTEAFF
TRBD1 | TRBV11-3 | CASSLKDRARVTKNIQYF
TRBD1 | TRBV2 | CASSQGGEKLFF
. | TRBV11-3 | CASSLDTAGSTEAFF
TRBD1 | TRBV28 | CASTPTLGQVPNEQYF
. | TRBV18 | CASSPPSRGRASNYGYTF
. | TRBV9 | CASSVGQAGTEAFF
. | TRBV9 | CASSLIETESTDTQYF
. | TRBV5-1 | CASSFTTESEKLFF
. | TRBV6-8 | CASSYPGRGPYNEQFF
TRBD1 | TRBV29-1 | CSVHRDRGYNEQFF
TRBD1 | TRBV6-8 | CASRTTGKETQYF
. | TRBV28 | CASSSRAGANVLTF
TRBD1 | TRBV4-1 | CASSQDRDRANTGELFF
. | TRBV11-3 | CASSWGGARDEQFF
. | TRBV6-8 | CASSQPWNTQYF
. | TRBV6-8 | CASSVVRGVYNEQFF
. | TRBV23-1 | CASSPHFVIGELFF